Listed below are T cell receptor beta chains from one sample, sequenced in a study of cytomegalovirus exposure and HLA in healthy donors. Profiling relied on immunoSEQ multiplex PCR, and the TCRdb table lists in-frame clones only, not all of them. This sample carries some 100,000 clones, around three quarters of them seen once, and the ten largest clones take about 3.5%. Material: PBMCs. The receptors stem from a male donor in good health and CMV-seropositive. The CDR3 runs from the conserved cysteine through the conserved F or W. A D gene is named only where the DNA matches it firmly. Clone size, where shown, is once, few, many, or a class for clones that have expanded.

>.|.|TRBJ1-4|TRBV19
CASSIGTGRRSEKLFF
TGTGCCAGTAGTATAGGAACCGGGAGACGGTCCGAAAAACTGTTTTTT
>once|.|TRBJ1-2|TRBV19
CASSSSGNGYTF
TGTGCCAGTAGTAGTTCGGGGAATGGCTACACCTTC
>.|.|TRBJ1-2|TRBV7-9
CASSLDRAGYTF
TGTGCCAGCAGCTTAGACAGGGCCGGCTACACCTTC
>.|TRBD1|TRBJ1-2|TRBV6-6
CASSYQGQPDDYGYTF
TGTGCCAGCAGTTACCAGGGACAGCCTGACGACTATGGCTACACCTTC
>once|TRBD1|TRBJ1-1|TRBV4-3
CASSPLYSFRQGAWNTEAFF
TGCGCCAGCAGCCCCCTATATAGTTTCAGGCAGGGGGCATGGAACACTGAAGCTTTCTTT
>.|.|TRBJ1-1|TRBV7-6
CASSPGPTEAFF
TGTGCCAGCAGCCCAGGGCCCACTGAAGCTTTCTTT
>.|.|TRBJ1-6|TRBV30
CACPRTGGTPKLPYSPLHF
TGTGCCTGCCCGAGGACGGGGGGCACTCCAAAGCTCCCATATTCACCCCTCCACTTT
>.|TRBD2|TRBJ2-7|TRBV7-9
CASSPSGSYEQYF
TGTGCCAGCAGCCCTAGCGGGTCCTACGAGCAGTACTTC
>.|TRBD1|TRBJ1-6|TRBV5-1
CASSSTGTGNSPLHF
TGCGCCAGCAGCTCGACCGGGACAGGGAATTCACCCCTCCACTTT
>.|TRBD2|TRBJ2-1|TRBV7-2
CASRPGGEDKQFF
TGTGCCAGCAGACCGGGGGGGGAAGACAAGCAGTTCTTC
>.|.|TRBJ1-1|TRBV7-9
CASSLSLRSDTEAFF
TGTGCCAGCAGCTTAAGTTTGCGGTCGGACACTGAAGCTTTCTTT
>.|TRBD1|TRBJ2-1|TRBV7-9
CASSLDRGNEQFF
TGTGCCAGCAGCTTGGACAGGGGGAATGAGCAGTTCTTC
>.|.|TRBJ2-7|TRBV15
CATSRDVGGEQYF
TGTGCCACCAGCAGAGATGTGGGGGGCGAGCAGTACTTC
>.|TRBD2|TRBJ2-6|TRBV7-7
CASLRAGGHGANVLTF
TGTGCTAGCCTTCGAGCGGGGGGGCATGGGGCCAACGTCCTGACTTTC
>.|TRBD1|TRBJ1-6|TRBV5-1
CASSSGQGPNSPLHF
TGCGCCAGCAGCTCAGGACAGGGACCTAATTCACCCCTCCACTTT
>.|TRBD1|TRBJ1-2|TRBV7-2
CASSQDRVYGYTF
TGTGCCAGCAGCCAAGACAGGGTCTATGGCTACACCTTC
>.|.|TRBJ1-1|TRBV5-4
CASSPWGEGNTEAFF
TGTGCCAGCAGCCCGTGGGGGGAGGGAAACACTGAAGCTTTCTTT
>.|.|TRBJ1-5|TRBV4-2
CASSQDFGVVRGNQPQHF
TGTGCCAGCAGCCAAGATTTCGGGGTGGTGAGAGGCAATCAGCCCCAGCATTTT
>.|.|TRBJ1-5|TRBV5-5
CASRAGVAGNQPQHF
TGTGCCAGCAGGGCAGGGGTCGCGGGCAATCAGCCCCAGCATTTT
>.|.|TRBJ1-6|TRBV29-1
CSVPPFTKIDSPLHF
TGCAGCGTTCCCCCCTTCACAAAGATTGATTCACCCCTCCACTTT
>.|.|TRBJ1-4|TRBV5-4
CASSLLSPGNEKLFF
TGTGCCAGCAGCTTGCTGTCGCCCGGTAATGAAAAACTGTTTTTT
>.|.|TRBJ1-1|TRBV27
CASRRPGATAEAFF
TGTGCCAGCAGACGCCCAGGGGCGACCGCTGAAGCTTTCTTT
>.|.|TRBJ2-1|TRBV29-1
CSVSSPLDNEQFF
TGCAGCGTGTCGAGCCCCTTGGACAATGAGCAGTTCTTC
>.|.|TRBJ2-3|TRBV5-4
CASSFPGATDTQYF
TGTGCCAGCAGCTTCCCGGGAGCGACAGATACGCAGTATTTT
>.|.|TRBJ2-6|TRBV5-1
CASSPVGSSGFSSGANVLTF
TGCGCCAGCAGCCCGGTTGGCTCGTCAGGCTTCAGCTCTGGGGCCAACGTCCTGACTTTC
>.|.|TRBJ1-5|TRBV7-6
CASSVAGGQPQHF
TGTGCCAGCAGCGTAGCGGGGGGTCAGCCCCAGCATTTT
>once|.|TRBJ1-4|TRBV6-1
CASNAGSPTNEKLFF
TGTGCCAGCAATGCAGGGTCTCCGACTAATGAAAAACTGTTTTTT
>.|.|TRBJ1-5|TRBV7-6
CASSQGPYSNQPQHF
TGTGCCAGCAGTCAGGGGCCATATAGCAATCAGCCCCAGCATTTT
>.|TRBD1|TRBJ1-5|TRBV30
CAWSGQGNQPQHF
TGTGCCTGGAGTGGACAGGGAAATCAGCCCCAGCATTTT
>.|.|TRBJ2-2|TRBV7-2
CASRMGGANTGELFF
TGTGCCAGCAGGATGGGGGGGGCCAACACCGGGGAGCTGTTTTTT
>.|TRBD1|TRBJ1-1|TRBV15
CATSSSLMDRLNTEAFF
TGTGCCACCAGCAGTTCCCTGATGGACAGGCTGAACACTGAAGCTTTCTTT
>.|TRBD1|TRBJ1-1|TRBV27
CASSLYETGYGGTEAFF
TGTGCCAGCAGTTTGTACGAGACAGGGTACGGGGGCACTGAAGCTTTCTTT
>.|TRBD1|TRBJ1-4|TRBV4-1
CASSQDEGQYEKLFF
TGCGCCAGCAGCCAAGATGAGGGACAGTATGAAAAACTGTTTTTT
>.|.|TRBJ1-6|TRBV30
CAWCYRGNNSPLHF
TGTGCCTGGTGCTATCGGGGGAATAATTCACCCCTCCACTTT
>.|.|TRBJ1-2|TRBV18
CASSPRVGRSGWGYTF
TGTGCCAGCTCACCACGTGTAGGCCGCTCGGGGTGGGGCTACACCTTC
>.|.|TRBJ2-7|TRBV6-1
CASSAERNTAEQYF
TGTGCCAGCAGCGCAGAACGTAACACAGCTGAGCAGTACTTC